One and the same sample provided the 15 T cell receptor beta chains below, sequenced in a study of cytomegalovirus exposure and HLA in healthy donors. Primers: 60 Vbeta forward and 13 Jbeta reverse. Sequenced by immunoSEQ multiplex PCR; TCRdb stores in-frame clones only, minus some. This sample has over 150,000 clones, with less than 90% found just once. The sample comprised PBMCs. The source is a boy aged 2 to 10 in good health and CMV-seronegative.

The rearrangement uses TRBV19 and TRBJ1-5; D possibly corresponds to TRBD1 (6 bases). The V and J ends lost 8 bases and 9 bases respectively, with 23 bases between them. Per germline, CDR1 LNHDA and CDR2 SQIVND (reference sequence). The CDR3 is made up of 15 amino acids. The CDR3 bases are TGTGCCAGTGACCCCCGGGACAAGTCCTTTCGGCCCCAGCATTTT. Its protein product is CASDPRDKSFRPQHF.

The chain joins TRBV18 to TRBJ2-7; 8 bases are shared with TRBD1. V was clipped by 3 bases and J by 3 bases; unmatched bases: 7. CDR1 is KGHSH, CDR2 LQKENI, per germline. The CDR3 is 15 amino acids. In DNA form, the CDR3 reads TGTGCCAGCTCACCCGCTTACAGGGGGAACTACGAGCAGTACTTC. It encodes CASSPAYRGNYEQYF.

The chain links TRBV1 to TRBJ2-7; the table calls TRBD2, which could not be checked here. TRBV1 is tagged as a pseudogene. This CDR3 is built from 20 residues. The CDR3 DNA follows: TGCACCAGCAGCCAACGCTCGGAGAACGGTAATGGCGGGAATAAGTACGAGCAGTACTTC. Translating gives CTSSQRSENGNGGNKYEQYF.

The chain has TRBV4-2 and TRBJ1-5; perhaps TRBD1 as D (6 bases). Germline CDR1 LGHNA, CDR2 YNFKEQ. The CDR3 is 12 residues long. V was trimmed by 3 bases and J by 6 bases, leaving 6 bases between them. CDR3 coding DNA: TGTGCCAGCAGCCACAGGGGTCAGCCCCAGCATTTT. This codes for CASSHRGQPQHF.

The chain has TRBV29-1 and TRBJ2-1, with 8 bases matching TRBD2. V lost 6 bases, J lost 4 bases, and 8 bases stayed unmatched. CDR1 and CDR2 from the germline V gene are SQVTM and ANQGSEA. CDR3 length: 14 residues. The chain's CDR3 is CSVDPGLVYNEQFF. CDR3 in DNA: TGCAGCGTGGATCCGGGACTAGTTTACAATGAGCAGTTCTTC.

The gene calls are TRBV5-6 and TRBJ1-4; 8 positions agree with TRBD1. The CDR3 totals 14 residues. The germline V gene has CDR1 SGHDT and CDR2 YYEEEE. J lost 8 bases, V lost 4 bases, and 7 bases had no gene match. CDR3 DNA sequence: TGTGCCAGCAGCCGGGGACAGGATCGCGAAAAACTGTTTTTT. Protein: CASSRGQDREKLFF.

V is TRBV30 and J is TRBJ1-1; maybe TRBD1 (5 bases). Between the trimmed V and J ends, which lost 2 bases and 3 bases, there was a span of 13 bases. Germline assignment: CDR1 GTSNPN and CDR2 SVGIG (reference sequence). CDR3 size: 14 residues. In DNA, the CDR3 is TGTGCCTGGAGTATGGTCAGGGTGGACACTGAAGCTTTCTTT. Its protein product is CAWSMVRVDTEAFF.

The chain uses TRBV19 and TRBJ1-2; the match to TRBD1 covers 10 bases. The J segment lost 4 bases and the V segment lost 4 bases, leaving 6 bases of the junction unmatched. Per germline, CDR1 LNHDA and CDR2 SQIVND (reference sequence). CDR3 size: 15 residues. The CDR3 sequence is CASSRDRGSAYGYTF. DNA of the CDR3: TGTGCCAGTAGTAGGGACAGGGGATCGGCCTATGGCTACACCTTC. The full variable domain, its missing parts supplied by reference TRBV19 and TRBJ1-2, is DGGITQSPKYLFRKEGQNVTLSCEQNLNHDAMYWYRQDPGQGLRLIYYSQIVNDFQKGDIAEGYSVSREKKESFPLTVTSAQKNPTAFYLCASSRDRGSAYGYTFGSGTRLTVV.

The chain couples TRBV19 to TRBJ2-3; maybe TRBD1 (6 bases). This CDR3 spans 14 amino acids. V was cut by 5 bases and J by 0 bases, with 9 bases left in between. The germline CDR1 and CDR2 sequences are LNHDA and SQIVND (reference sequence). CDR3 nucleotides: TGTGCCAGTAGTCAGGGGCCTAGCACAGATACGCAGTATTTT. It translates to CASSQGPSTDTQYF.

The chain combines TRBV27 with TRBJ1-4; maybe TRBD1 (6 bases). Trimming removed 4 bases from V and 13 bases from J, with 16 bases in between. The CDR3 has 13 residues. Germline V gives CDR1 MNHEY, CDR2 SMNVEV (reference sequence). The CDR3 DNA is TGTGCCAGCAGTTCATCGACAGGAAGTATACTGTTTTTT. Its translation: CASSSSTGSILFF.

The chain is built from TRBV7-9 and TRBJ1-4, with a possible D match to TRBD1 (6 bases). Germline V gene data show CDR1 as SEHNR and CDR2 as FQNEAQ (reference sequence). The CDR3 is made up of 14 amino acids. Trimming removed 3 bases at V and 7 bases at J, with 12 bases between. The CDR3 bases are TGTGCCAGCAGCTTCAATGGGGGCTTTGAAAAACTGTTTTTT. This translates into CASSFNGGFEKLFF.

The chain recombines TRBV27 with TRBJ2-7; tentative D call: TRBD1 (6 bases). CDR1 is MNHEY and CDR2 is SMNVEV in the germline V gene (reference sequence). The CDR3 is 14 residues long. V dropped 5 bases and J dropped 0 bases, with 11 bases sitting between them. CDR3 amino acids: CASSPQGPSYEQYF. The CDR3, as DNA: TGTGCCAGCAGTCCACAGGGACCCTCCTACGAGCAGTACTTC.

The V call is TRBV7-9, the J call TRBJ2-7; D not resolved. From germline, CDR1 is SEHNR and CDR2 FQNEAQ (reference sequence). This CDR3 region has 12 residues. Trimming took 4 bases from V and 0 from J, leaving 4 bases between them. The chain's CDR3 is CASSSYSYEQYF. For the CDR3, the DNA is TGTGCCAGCAGCTCCTACTCCTACGAGCAGTACTTC.

The chain carries TRBV6-4 and TRBJ2-3; 8 nucleotides match TRBD1. There are 13 residues in the CDR3. The V and J ends lost 4 bases and 6 bases, in that order; junction bases with no gene match: 3. Germline CDR1 reads MRHNA; CDR2 reads SNTAGT. In DNA, the CDR3 is TGTGCCAGCAGTGGAAACAGGGGGGATACGCAGTATTTT. Protein product: CASSGNRGDTQYF.

The V and J genes are TRBV19 and TRBJ1-1; TRBD1 agrees at 11 bases. Germline CDR1 is LNHDA and CDR2 is SQIVND (reference sequence). This CDR3 contains 13 residues. V was clipped by 7 bases and J by 10 bases; unmatched bases: 8. CDR3 bases: TGTGCCAGTATAAGGACAGGGGGCTCAAGAGCTTTCTTT. Translation: CASIRTGGSRAFF.